What follows are 22 T cell receptor beta chains derived from one specimen sequenced in a study of blood T cell repertoires in COVID-19. The method was immunoSEQ multiplex PCR; TCRdb's version includes in-frame clones alone and lacks a portion of them. The data hold about 300,000 clones, with 85% to 90% observed a single time. Material: PBMCs or T cells enriched from blood (not recorded which). The source of these receptors is a man in his thirties or forties who had recovered from COVID-19.

This clone was counted only a few times. This chain uses TRBV24-1 with TRBJ2-2, with a possible D match to TRBD2 (5 bases). This CDR3 is 17 amino acids long. The germline CDR1 and CDR2 sequences are KGHDR and SFDVKD. The ends were cut back, 3 bases at V and 5 bases at J, with 18 bases in the middle. Here the CDR3 reads CATSDPTRGPGTGELFF. CDR3 nucleotide sequence: TGTGCCACCAGTGATCCCACGAGAGGGCCGGGGACCGGGGAGCTGTTTTTT.

The rearrangement joins TRBV11-3 to TRBJ1-2; D possibly corresponds to TRBD1 (6 bases). This CDR3 has 12 amino acids. The V and J ends lost 6 bases and 2 bases respectively, with 7 bases between them. Germline CDR1 is SGHNT and CDR2 is YENEEA. CDR3 in DNA: TGTGCCAGCAGGGGACAAAACTATGGCTACACCTTC. As protein: CASRGQNYGYTF.

The genes are TRBV27 and TRBJ2-7; a possible D gene is TRBD1 (5 bases). CDR1 is MNHEY and CDR2 is SMNVEV in the germline V gene (reference sequence). V lost 1 base and J lost 5, with 24 bases in between. This CDR3 contains 18 residues. The chain's CDR3 is CASSLYLPRQPNRDEQYF. The CDR3 nucleotides read TGTGCCAGCAGTTTATATCTCCCCCGACAGCCTAATCGAGACGAGCAGTACTTC.

In its sample, this clone was seen once. This rearrangement joins TRBV6-1 to TRBJ1-2; 7 positions match TRBD1. The germline CDR1 and CDR2 sequences are MNHNS and SASEGT. The CDR3 is made up of 14 amino acids. The trim removed 3 bases at V and 3 bases at J, leaving 4 bases unmatched. Written as DNA, the CDR3 is TGTGCCAGCAGTGAGGCAGGGGGATACTATGGCTACACCTTC. This sequence encodes CASSEAGGYYGYTF.

V and J are TRBV19 and TRBJ1-5; D possibly corresponds to TRBD1 (6 bases). Per germline, CDR1 LNHDA and CDR2 SQIVND (reference sequence). The V end was cut by 3 bases, the J end by 4 bases, with 13 bases between. The CDR3 has 15 residues. The CDR3 coding sequence is TGTGCCAGTAGTATGGGGCAGGGGCTAAATCAGCCCCAGCATTTT. This gives the protein CASSMGQGLNQPQHF.

V is TRBV9 and J is TRBJ1-1; no clear D gene. Trimming shortened V by 3 bases and J by 2 bases, and 11 bases separated the two germline ends. The CDR3 runs to 14 residues. Germline V gives CDR1 SGDLS, CDR2 YYNGEE. The CDR3 DNA reads as TGTGCCAGCAGCGCACCAGCAGGTAACACTGAAGCTTTCTTT. Its protein product is CASSAPAGNTEAFF.

V and J are TRBV4-2 and TRBJ1-3, with D uncertain. The CDR3 contains 15 residues. Between the trimmed V and J ends, which lost 4 bases and 3 bases, there was a span of 13 bases. Germline V CDR1 and CDR2: LGHNA, YNFKEQ. In DNA, the CDR3 is TGTGCCAGCAGCCCCTACTCCGTCGTTGGAAACACCATATATTTT. It codes for CASSPYSVVGNTIYF.

The chain employs TRBV6-6 and TRBJ2-5, with a tentative D call TRBD2 (6 bases). The germline V gene has CDR1 MNHNY and CDR2 SVGAGI (reference sequence). Trimming stripped 2 bases from V and 4 bases from J, with 17 bases between. The CDR3 covers 16 residues. The CDR3 sequence: CASSYPSGSGAETQYF. The DNA of the CDR3 is TGTGCCAGCAGTTACCCTTCGGGCTCGGGAGCAGAGACCCAGTACTTC.

This clone was recorded only once. The chain uses TRBV7-8 and TRBJ2-5; 9 bases are a match to TRBD1. The CDR3 is 15 amino acids. V lost 6 bases and J lost 4; bases outside the gene matches: 9. Germline CDR1 and CDR2: SGHVS and FQNEAQ. The CDR3 is CASRPTGTGRETQYF. Written as DNA, the CDR3 is TGTGCCAGCAGGCCTACCGGGACAGGGAGAGAGACCCAGTACTTC.

The rearrangement uses TRBV12-3 or TRBV12-4 and TRBJ2-1, with no clear D. The CDR3 length is 11 residues. V was shortened by 6 bases and J by 9 bases, with 9 bases between the two germline ends. CDR3 amino acids: CASRSVIEQFF. For the CDR3, the DNA is TGTGCCAGCAGGTCCGTAATTGAGCAGTTCTTC.

This clone has a handful of counts. The chain has TRBV27 and TRBJ2-1, with TRBD2 matching 14 bases. V shed 5 bases and J 11 bases; nucleotides not matched to a gene: 11. The CDR3 consists of 16 residues. Germline CDR1 is MNHEY and CDR2 is SMNVEV (reference sequence). CDR3 nucleotides: TGTGCCAGCAGTATCCCCGGGACTAGCGGGGGCCCAAAGCAGTTCTTC. Translated: CASSIPGTSGGPKQFF.

V usage is TRBV10-3 and J usage is TRBJ1-5; D possibly corresponds to TRBD1 (6 bases). Looked up from germline, CDR1 is ENHRY and CDR2 is SYGVKD. The CDR3 is 15 residues long. Trimming took 0 bases from V and 7 from J, leaving 13 bases between them. The CDR3 nucleotides are TGTGCCATCAGTGAGTCACAGGGCTCGGAGCAGCCCCAGCATTTT. Translation: CAISESQGSEQPQHF.

This clone was seen only once. The J gene is TRBJ2-1, the V gene TRBV11-3; 7 nucleotides align to TRBD2. Trimming removed 4 bases from V and 0 bases from J; junction bases left unmatched: 3. CDR1 SGHNT and CDR2 YENEEA come from the germline V gene. The CDR3 is made up of 15 amino acids. This CDR3 is CASSSRDYSYNEQFF. CDR3 coding DNA: TGTGCCAGCAGCTCCCGGGACTACTCCTACAATGAGCAGTTCTTC.

This chain uses TRBV7-9 with TRBJ1-3; 10 bases fit TRBD1. Germline V CDR1 and CDR2: SEHNR, FQNEAQ (reference sequence). V dropped 5 bases and J dropped 4; count of bases not matched to a gene: 8. The CDR3 runs to 16 residues. Here the CDR3 reads CASSTGQGVKGNTIYF. In DNA, the CDR3 is TGTGCCAGCAGCACCGGACAGGGGGTGAAAGGAAACACCATATATTTT.

The rearrangement uses TRBV3-1 (or the pseudogene TRBV3-2) and TRBJ2-7, with 8 bases identical to TRBD1. After removal of 2 bases from V and 3 bases from J, the junction contained 3 bases not matched to a gene. CDR1 and CDR2 from the germline V gene are LGHDT and YNNKEL (reference sequence). The CDR3 totals 14 residues. CDR3 coding DNA: TGTGCCAGCAGCCAACGTACAGGGGGCTACGAGCAGTACTTC. As protein: CASSQRTGGYEQYF.

The CDR3 region is CASSLEAVSGANVLTF. The CDR3 bases are TGCGCCAGCAGCTTGGAGGCGGTATCTGGGGCCAACGTCCTGACTTTC. The rearrangement joins TRBV5-1 to TRBJ2-6; D call uncertain. Germline lookup yields CDR1 SGHRS and CDR2 YFSETQ. Trimming removed 0 bases at V and 1 base at J, with 8 bases between. The CDR3 consists of 16 residues. The whole variable domain, filled in from reference TRBV5-1 and TRBJ2-6, reads KAGVTQTPRYLIKTRGQQVTLSCSPISGHRSVSWYQQTPGQGLQFLFEYFSETQRNKGNFPGRFSGRQFSNSRSEMNVSTLELGDSALYLCASSLEAVSGANVLTFGAGSRLTVL.

The CDR3 DNA reads as TGTGCCAGTAGTCTAGGGACAGGGGCGCGAAGCAATCAGCCCCAGCATTTT. Translating it yields CASSLGTGARSNQPQHF. The V gene is TRBV19, the J gene TRBJ1-5; 10 positions match TRBD1. Germline values: CDR1 LNHDA, CDR2 SQIVND (reference sequence). The length of the CDR3 is 17 residues. V shed 5 bases and J 1 base; nucleotides not matched to a gene: 8.

The V gene is TRBV7-2, the J gene TRBJ2-5; D possibly corresponds to TRBD2 (6 bases). V was shortened by 3 bases and J by 5 bases, with 16 bases between the two germline ends. Germline V gene sequence: CDR1 SGHTA, CDR2 FQGNSA. The CDR3 is 15 residues long. The CDR3 sequence is CASSFIMGLMETQYF. The DNA for the CDR3 is TGTGCCAGCAGCTTTATTATGGGACTCATGGAGACCCAGTACTTC. Variable domain in full (rest from reference TRBV7-2 and TRBJ2-5): GAGVSQSPSNKVTEKGKDVELRCDPISGHTALYWYRQSLGQGLEFLIYFQGNSAPDKSGLPSDRFSAERTGGSVSTLTIQRTQQEDSAVYLCASSFIMGLMETQYFGPGTRLLVL.

The chain employs TRBV5-6 and TRBJ2-1; D is undetermined. Trimming shortened V by 0 bases and J by 4 bases, and 8 bases separated the two germline ends. The CDR3 runs 14 residues. Germline CDR1 and CDR2: SGHDT and YYEEEE. The CDR3: CASSLAPQYNEQFF. CDR3 coding DNA: TGTGCCAGCAGCTTGGCCCCACAATACAATGAGCAGTTCTTC.

The rearrangement joins TRBV29-1 to TRBJ1-2; no clear D. Deletions cut 2 bases from V and 4 bases from J, with 11 bases between. CDR3 size: 13 residues. CDR1 and CDR2 (germline): SQVTM, ANQGSEA. CDR3 bases: TGCAGCGTTGAACTTGGCTTCAGCTATGGCTACACCTTC. Residues: CSVELGFSYGYTF.

The CDR3 is CASSLRAGGMLVGYTF. Written as DNA, the CDR3 is TGTGCCAGCAGCTTGAGGGCAGGGGGTATGTTAGTTGGCTACACCTTC. The chain is built from TRBV13 and TRBJ1-2, with 7 bases lining up with TRBD1. The J segment lost 7 bases and the V segment lost 3 bases, leaving 14 bases of the junction unmatched. The CDR3 length is 16 residues. In germline, CDR1 is PRHDT, CDR2 FYEKMQ (reference sequence).

The chain uses TRBV24-1 and TRBJ2-6; D unclear. CDR3 length: 18 amino acids. V dropped 3 bases and J dropped 0 bases, with 14 bases sitting between them. Looked up from germline, CDR1 is KGHDR and CDR2 is SFDVKD. In DNA form, the CDR3 reads TGTGCCACCAGTGATCCCGACGGAGTAGGCTCTGGGGCCAACGTCCTGACTTTC. Translating gives CATSDPDGVGSGANVLTF.